This TCR beta chain was found in a study of blood T cell repertoires in COVID-19. This clone was recorded a few times. Libraries were prepared by immunoSEQ multiplex PCR; TCRdb keeps only in-frame clonotypes and omits some of them. The data show roughly 250,000 clones, 83% seen once. The TCR was taken from a human donor in a cohort sampled during active COVID-19. The sample consisted of peripheral blood.

The CDR3 region is CASSESALAIGELFF. The DNA of the CDR3 is TGCGCCAGCAGTGAGTCGGCCCTAGCGATCGGGGAGCTGTTTTTT. The rearrangement links TRBV10-1 to TRBJ2-2, with D possibly TRBD2 on 6 matching bases. CDR3 length: 15 residues. Trimming took 0 bases from V and 7 from J, leaving 12 bases between them. Germline CDR1 and CDR2: WNHNN and SYGVQD (reference sequence).